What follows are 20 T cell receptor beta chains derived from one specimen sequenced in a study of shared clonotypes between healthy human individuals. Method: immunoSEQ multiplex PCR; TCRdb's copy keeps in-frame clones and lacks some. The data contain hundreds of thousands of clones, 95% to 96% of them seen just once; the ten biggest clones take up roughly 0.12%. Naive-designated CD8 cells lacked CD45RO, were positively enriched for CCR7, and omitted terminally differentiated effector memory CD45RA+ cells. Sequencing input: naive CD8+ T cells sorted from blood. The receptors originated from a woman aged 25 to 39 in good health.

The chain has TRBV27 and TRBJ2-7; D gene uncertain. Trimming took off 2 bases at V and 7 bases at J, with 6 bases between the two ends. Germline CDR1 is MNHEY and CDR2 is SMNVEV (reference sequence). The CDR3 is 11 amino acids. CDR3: CASSLMGEQYF. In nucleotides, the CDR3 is TGTGCCAGCAGTTTAATGGGGGAGCAGTACTTC.

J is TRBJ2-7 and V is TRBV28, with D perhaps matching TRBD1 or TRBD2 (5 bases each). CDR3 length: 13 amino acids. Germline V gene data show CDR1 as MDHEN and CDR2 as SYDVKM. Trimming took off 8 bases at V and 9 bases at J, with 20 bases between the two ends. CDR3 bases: TGTGCCAGCGCCGGGACGGACCGAGAAGGGCAGTACTTC. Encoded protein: CASAGTDREGQYF.

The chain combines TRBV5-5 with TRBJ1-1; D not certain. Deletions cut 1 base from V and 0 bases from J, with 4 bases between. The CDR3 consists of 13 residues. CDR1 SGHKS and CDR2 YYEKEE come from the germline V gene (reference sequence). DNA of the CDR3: TGTGCCAGCAGCTTGTATTTGAACACTGAAGCTTTCTTT. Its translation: CASSLYLNTEAFF.

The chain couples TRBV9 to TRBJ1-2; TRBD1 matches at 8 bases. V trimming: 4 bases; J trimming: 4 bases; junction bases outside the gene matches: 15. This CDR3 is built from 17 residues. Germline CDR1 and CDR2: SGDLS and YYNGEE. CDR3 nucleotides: TGTGCCAGCAGCCCTAGCGATAGGACAGGGTTGCTCTATGGCTACACCTTC. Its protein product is CASSPSDRTGLLYGYTF.

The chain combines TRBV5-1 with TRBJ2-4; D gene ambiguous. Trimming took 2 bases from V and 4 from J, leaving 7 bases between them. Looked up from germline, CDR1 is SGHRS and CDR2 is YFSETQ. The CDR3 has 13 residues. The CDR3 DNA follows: TGCGCCAGCAGCTTCTCGGAAAAAAACATTCAGTACTTC. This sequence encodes CASSFSEKNIQYF. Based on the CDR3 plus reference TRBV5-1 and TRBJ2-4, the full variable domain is KAGVTQTPRYLIKTRGQQVTLSCSPISGHRSVSWYQQTPGQGLQFLFEYFSETQRNKGNFPGRFSGRQFSNSRSEMNVSTLELGDSALYLCASSFSEKNIQYFGAGTRLSVL.

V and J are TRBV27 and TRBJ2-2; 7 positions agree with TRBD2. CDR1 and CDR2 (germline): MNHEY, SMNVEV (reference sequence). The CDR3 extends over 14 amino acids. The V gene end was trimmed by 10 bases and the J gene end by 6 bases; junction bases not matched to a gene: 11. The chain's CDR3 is CAIKVGTTPGELFF. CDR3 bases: TGTGCCATAAAGGTTGGGACTACACCCGGGGAGCTGTTTTTT.

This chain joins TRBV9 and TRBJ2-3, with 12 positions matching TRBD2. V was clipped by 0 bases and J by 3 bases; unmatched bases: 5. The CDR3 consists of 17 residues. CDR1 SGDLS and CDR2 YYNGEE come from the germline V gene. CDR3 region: CASSVARTSGTTDTQYF. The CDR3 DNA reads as TGTGCCAGCAGCGTAGCGAGGACTAGCGGGACTACAGATACGCAGTATTTT.

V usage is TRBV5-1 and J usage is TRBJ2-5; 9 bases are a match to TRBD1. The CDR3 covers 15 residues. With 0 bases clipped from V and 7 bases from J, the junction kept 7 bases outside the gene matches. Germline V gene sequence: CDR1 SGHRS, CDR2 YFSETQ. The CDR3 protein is CASSLARDREATQYF. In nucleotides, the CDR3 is TGCGCCAGCAGCTTGGCCCGGGACAGGGAGGCGACCCAGTACTTC.

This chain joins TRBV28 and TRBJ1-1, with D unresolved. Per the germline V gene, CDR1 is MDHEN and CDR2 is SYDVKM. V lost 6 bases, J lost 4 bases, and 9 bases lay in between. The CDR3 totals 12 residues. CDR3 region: CASSALGTEAFF. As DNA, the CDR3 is TGTGCCAGCAGCGCCCTCGGCACTGAAGCTTTCTTT.

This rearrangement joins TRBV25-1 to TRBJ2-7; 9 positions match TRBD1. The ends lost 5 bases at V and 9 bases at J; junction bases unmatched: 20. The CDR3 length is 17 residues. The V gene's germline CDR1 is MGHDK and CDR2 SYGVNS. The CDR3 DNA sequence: TGTGCCAGCAGTCCACAAAGAACGGGACAGGGTTGGTTTGGGCAGTACTTC. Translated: CASSPQRTGQGWFGQYF.

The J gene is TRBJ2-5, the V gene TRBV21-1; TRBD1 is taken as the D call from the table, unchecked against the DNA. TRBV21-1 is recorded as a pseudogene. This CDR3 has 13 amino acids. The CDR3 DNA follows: TGTGCCAGCCCGACAGGGAACCAAGAGACCCAGTACTTC. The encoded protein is CASPTGNQETQYF.

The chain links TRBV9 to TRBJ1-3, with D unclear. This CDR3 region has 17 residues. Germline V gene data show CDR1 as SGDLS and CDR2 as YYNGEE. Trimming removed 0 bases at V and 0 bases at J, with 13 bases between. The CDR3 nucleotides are TGTGCCAGCAGCGTAGGGGAGGGCCCCGACTCTGGAAACACCATATATTTT. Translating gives CASSVGEGPDSGNTIYF.

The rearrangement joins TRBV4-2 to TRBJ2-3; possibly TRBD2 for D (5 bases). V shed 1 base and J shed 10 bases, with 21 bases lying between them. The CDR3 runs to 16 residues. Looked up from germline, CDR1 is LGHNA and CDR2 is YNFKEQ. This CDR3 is CASSQGASSGSGAQYF. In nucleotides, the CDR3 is TGTGCCAGCAGCCAAGGGGCTAGCTCGGGCAGTGGGGCGCAGTATTTT.

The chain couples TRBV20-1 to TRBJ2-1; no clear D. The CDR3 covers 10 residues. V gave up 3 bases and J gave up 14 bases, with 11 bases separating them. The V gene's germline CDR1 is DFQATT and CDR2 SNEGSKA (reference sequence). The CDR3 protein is CSASRWTEFF. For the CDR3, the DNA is TGCAGTGCTAGTAGGTGGACCGAGTTCTTC.

Here the CDR3 reads CASSLNGGVQPQHF. The CDR3 DNA follows: TGTGCCAGCAGCTTAAACGGGGGGGTCCAGCCCCAGCATTTT. V gene TRBV7-6 combines with J gene TRBJ1-5; maybe TRBD1 (5 bases). V dropped 2 bases and J dropped 7 bases, with 12 bases sitting between them. The CDR3 has 14 amino acids. Looked up from germline, CDR1 is SGHVS and CDR2 is FNYEAQ.

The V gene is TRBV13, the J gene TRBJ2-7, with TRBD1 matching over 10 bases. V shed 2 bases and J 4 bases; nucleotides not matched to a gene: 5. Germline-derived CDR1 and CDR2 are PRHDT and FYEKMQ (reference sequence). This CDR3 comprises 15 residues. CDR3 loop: CASSLSGTGVYEQYF. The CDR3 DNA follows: TGTGCCAGCAGCTTAAGTGGGACAGGGGTATACGAGCAGTACTTC.

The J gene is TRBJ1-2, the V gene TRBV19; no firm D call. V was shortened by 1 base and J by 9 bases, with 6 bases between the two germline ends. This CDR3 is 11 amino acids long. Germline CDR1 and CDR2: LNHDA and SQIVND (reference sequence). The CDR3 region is CASSIASSYTF. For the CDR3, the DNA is TGTGCCAGTAGTATAGCCTCGAGCTACACCTTC.

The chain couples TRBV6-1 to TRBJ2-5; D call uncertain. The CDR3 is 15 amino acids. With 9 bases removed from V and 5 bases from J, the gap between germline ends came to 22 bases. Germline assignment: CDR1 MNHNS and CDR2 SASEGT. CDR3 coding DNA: TGTGCCAGTTCCGTCCGGCACCCGGTCGTTGAGACCCAGTACTTC. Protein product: CASSVRHPVVETQYF.

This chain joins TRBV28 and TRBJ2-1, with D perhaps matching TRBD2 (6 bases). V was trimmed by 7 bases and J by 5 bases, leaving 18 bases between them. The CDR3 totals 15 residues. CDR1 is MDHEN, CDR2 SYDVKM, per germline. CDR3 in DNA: TGTGCCAGCACTCACCTGGGGGGACCCAACAATGAGCAGTTCTTC. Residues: CASTHLGGPNNEQFF.

DNA of the CDR3: TGTGCCAGAAGCTTGTCGGGGGGCTGGGCCCCCACTGAAGCTTTCTTT. This gives the protein CARSLSGGWAPTEAFF. The chain carries TRBV5-3 and TRBJ1-1, with D maybe TRBD1 (6 bases). TRBV5-3 is designated an ORF whose function remains uncertain. V lost 1 base to trimming and J lost 4 bases, with 17 bases between them. The CDR3 consists of 16 residues.